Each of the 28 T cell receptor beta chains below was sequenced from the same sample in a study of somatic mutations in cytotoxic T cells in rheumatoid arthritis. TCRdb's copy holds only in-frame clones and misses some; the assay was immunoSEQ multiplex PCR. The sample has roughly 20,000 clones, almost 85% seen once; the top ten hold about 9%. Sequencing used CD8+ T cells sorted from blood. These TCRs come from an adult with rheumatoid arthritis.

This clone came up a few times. In nucleotides, the CDR3 is TGTGCCAGCAGTGAAGCGTGGGCAGGGCTTCCTAGCAATCAGCCCCAGCATTTT. Its translation: CASSEAWAGLPSNQPQHF. This chain connects TRBV6-1 to TRBJ1-5, with a weak D call TRBD1 (5 bases). Looked up from germline, CDR1 is MNHNS and CDR2 is SASEGT. The V gene lost 0 bases and the J gene lost 0 bases, with 15 bases spanning the gap. The CDR3 contains 18 residues.

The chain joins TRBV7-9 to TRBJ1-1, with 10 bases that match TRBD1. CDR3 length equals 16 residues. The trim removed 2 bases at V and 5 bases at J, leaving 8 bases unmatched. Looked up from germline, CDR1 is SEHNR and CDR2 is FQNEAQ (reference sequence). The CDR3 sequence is CASSLTRTGGNTEAFF. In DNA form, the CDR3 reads TGTGCCAGCAGCTTAACCAGGACAGGGGGAAATACTGAAGCTTTCTTT.

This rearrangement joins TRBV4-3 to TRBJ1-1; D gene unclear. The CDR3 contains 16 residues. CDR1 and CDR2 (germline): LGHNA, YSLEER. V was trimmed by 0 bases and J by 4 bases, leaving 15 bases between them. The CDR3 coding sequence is TGCGCCAGCAGCCAAGATGGGGTGCGGGGTGGCACTGAAGCTTTCTTT. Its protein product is CASSQDGVRGGTEAFF.

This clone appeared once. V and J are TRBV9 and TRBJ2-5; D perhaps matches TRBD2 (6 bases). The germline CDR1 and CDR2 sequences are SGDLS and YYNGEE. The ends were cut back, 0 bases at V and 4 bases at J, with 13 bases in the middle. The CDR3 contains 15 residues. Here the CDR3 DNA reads TGTGCCAGCAGCGTAGGCGGCGGAGCGGGAGAGACCCAGTACTTC. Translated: CASSVGGGAGETQYF.

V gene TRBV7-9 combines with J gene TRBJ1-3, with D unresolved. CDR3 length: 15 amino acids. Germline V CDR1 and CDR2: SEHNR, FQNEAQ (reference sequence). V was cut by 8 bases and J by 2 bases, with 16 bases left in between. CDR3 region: CASSRTGSAGNTIYF. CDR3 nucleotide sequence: TGTGCCAGCTCCCGGACCGGGTCAGCTGGAAACACCATATATTTT.

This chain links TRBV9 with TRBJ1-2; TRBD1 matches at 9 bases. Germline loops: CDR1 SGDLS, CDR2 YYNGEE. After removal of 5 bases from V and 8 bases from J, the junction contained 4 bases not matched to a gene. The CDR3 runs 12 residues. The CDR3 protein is CASSGQGLGYTF. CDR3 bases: TGTGCCAGCAGTGGACAGGGGCTCGGCTACACCTTC.

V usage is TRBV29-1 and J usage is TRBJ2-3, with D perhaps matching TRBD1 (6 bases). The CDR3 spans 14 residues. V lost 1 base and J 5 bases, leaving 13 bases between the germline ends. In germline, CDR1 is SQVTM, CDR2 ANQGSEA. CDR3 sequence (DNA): TGCAGCGTTGAAGGTCGGACAGCAGGAGATACGCAGTATTTT. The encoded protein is CSVEGRTAGDTQYF.

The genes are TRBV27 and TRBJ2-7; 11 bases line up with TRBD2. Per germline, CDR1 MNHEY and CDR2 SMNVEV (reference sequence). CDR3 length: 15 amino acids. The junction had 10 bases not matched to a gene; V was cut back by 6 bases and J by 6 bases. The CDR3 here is CASRPPLAGGGEQYF. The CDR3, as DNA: TGTGCCAGCAGGCCCCCCCTAGCGGGAGGCGGCGAGCAGTACTTC.

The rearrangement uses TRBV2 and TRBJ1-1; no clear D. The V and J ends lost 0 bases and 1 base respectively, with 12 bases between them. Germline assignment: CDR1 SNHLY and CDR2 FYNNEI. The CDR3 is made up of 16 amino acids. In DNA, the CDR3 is TGTGCCAGCAGTGAAGCCCCCGACACCCAGAACACTGAAGCTTTCTTT. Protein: CASSEAPDTQNTEAFF.

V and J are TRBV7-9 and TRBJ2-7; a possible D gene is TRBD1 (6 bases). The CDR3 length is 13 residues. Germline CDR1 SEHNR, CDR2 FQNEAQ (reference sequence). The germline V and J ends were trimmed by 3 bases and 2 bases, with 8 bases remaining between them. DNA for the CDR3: TGTGCCAGCAGCTTGAGGGGGACCTACGAGCAGTACTTC. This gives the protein CASSLRGTYEQYF. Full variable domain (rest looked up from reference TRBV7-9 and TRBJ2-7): DTGVSQNPRHKITKRGQNVTFRCDPISEHNRLYWYRQTLGQGPEFLTYFQNEAQLEKSRLLSDRFSAERPKGSFSTLEIQRTEQGDSAMYLCASSLRGTYEQYFGPGTRLTVT.

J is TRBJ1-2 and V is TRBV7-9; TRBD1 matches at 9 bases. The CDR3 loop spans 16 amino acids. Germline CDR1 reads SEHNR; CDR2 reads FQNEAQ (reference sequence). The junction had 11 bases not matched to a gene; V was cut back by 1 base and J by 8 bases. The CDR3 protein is CASSLEVRDRAVGYTF. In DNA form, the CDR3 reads TGTGCCAGCAGCTTAGAGGTCCGGGACAGGGCGGTCGGCTACACCTTC.

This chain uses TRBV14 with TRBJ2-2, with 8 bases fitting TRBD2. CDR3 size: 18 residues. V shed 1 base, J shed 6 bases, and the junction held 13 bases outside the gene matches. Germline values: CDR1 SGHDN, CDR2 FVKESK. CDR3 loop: CASSQGFRPGRASGELFF. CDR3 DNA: TGTGCCAGCAGCCAAGGGTTTCGTCCCGGGAGGGCATCCGGGGAGCTGTTTTTT.

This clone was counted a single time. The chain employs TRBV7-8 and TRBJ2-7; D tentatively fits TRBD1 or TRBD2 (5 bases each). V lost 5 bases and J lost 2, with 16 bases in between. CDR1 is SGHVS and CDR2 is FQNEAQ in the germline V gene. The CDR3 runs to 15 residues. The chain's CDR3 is CASSATRGAPYEQYF. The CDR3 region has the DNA TGTGCCAGCAGCGCCACTAGGGGAGCCCCCTACGAGCAGTACTTC.

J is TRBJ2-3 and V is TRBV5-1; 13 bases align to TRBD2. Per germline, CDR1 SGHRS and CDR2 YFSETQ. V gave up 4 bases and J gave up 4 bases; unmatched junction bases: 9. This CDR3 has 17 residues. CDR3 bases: TGCGCCAGCAGCCCGGAAGGACTAGCGGGGGCCCCAGATACGCAGTATTTT. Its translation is CASSPEGLAGAPDTQYF.

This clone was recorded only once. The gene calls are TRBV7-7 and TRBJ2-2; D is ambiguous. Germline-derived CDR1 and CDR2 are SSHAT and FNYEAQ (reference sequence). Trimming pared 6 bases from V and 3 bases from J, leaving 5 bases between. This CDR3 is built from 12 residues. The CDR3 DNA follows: TGTGCCAGCAGGGGGTACACCGGGGAGCTGTTTTTT. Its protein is CASRGYTGELFF. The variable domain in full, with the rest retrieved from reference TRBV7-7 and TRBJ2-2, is GAGVSQSPRYKVTKRGQDVTLRCDPISSHATLYWYQQALGQGPEFLTYFNYEAQPDKSGLPSDRFSAERPEGSISTLTIQRTEQRDSAMYRCASRGYTGELFFGEGSRLTVL.

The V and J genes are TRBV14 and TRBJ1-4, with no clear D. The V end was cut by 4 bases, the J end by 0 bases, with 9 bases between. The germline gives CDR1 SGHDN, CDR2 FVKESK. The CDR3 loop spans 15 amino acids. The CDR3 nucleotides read TGTGCCAGCAGCCCAGGAAAATCAACTAATGAAAAACTGTTTTTT. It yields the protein CASSPGKSTNEKLFF.

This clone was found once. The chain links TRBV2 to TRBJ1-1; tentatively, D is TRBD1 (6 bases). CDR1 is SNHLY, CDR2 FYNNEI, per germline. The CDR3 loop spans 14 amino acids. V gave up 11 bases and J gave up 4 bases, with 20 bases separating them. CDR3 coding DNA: TGTGCCTACACCCCTGGGCAGGGGTCCACTGAAGCTTTCTTT. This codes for CAYTPGQGSTEAFF.

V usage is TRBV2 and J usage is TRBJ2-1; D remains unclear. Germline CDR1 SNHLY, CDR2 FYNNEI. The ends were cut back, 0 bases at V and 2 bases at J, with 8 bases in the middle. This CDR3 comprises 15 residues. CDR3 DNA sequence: TGTGCCAGCAGTGAAGCCAAGGGCCCCTACAATGAGCAGTTCTTC. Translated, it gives CASSEAKGPYNEQFF.

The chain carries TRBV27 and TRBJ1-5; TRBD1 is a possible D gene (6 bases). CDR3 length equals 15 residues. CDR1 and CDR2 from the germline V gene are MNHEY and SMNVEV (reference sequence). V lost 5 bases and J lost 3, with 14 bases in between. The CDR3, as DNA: TGTGCCAGCAGTCCACAGGGAAGGTCCAATCAGCCCCAGCATTTT. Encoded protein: CASSPQGRSNQPQHF.

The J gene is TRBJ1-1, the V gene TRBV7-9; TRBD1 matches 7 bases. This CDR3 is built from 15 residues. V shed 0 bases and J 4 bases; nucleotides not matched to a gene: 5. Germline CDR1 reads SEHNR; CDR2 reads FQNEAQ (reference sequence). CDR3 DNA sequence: TGTGCCAGCAGCTTAGCGCTGGGGGACAGCACTGAAGCTTTCTTT. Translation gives CASSLALGDSTEAFF.

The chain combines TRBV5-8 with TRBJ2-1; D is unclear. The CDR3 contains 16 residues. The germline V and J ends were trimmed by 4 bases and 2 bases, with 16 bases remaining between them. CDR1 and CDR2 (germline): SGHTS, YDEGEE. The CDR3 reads CASSRSSTFAYNEQFF. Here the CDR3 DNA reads TGTGCCAGCAGCCGCTCTAGTACGTTCGCCTACAATGAGCAGTTCTTC. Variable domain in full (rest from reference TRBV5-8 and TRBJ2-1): EAGVTQSPTHLIKTRGQQATLRCSPISGHTSVYWYQQALGLGLQFLLWYDEGEERNRGNFPPRFSGRQFPNYSSELNVNALELEDSALYLCASSRSSTFAYNEQFFGPGTRLTVL.

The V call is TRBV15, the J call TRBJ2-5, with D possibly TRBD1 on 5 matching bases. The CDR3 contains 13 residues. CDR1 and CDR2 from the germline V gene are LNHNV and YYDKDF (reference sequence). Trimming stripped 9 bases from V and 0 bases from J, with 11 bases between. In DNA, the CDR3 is TGTGCCACATGTGACAGTAACCAAGAGACCCAGTACTTC. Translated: CATCDSNQETQYF.

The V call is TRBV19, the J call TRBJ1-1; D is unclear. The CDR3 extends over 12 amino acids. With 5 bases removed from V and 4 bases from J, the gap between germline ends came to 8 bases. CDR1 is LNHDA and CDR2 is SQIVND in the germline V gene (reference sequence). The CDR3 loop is CASSWRGTEAFF. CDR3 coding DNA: TGTGCCAGTAGTTGGCGGGGCACTGAAGCTTTCTTT.

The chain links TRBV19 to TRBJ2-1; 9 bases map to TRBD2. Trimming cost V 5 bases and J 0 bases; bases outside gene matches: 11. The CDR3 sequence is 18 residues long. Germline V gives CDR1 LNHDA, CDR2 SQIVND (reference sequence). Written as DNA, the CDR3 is TGTGCCAGTAGTTCAAGACTAGCGGTACCTAGCTCCTACAATGAGCAGTTCTTC. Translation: CASSSRLAVPSSYNEQFF.

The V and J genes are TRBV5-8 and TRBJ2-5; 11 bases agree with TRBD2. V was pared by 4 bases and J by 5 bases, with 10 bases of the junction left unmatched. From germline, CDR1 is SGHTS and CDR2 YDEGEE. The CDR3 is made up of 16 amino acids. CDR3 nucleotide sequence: TGTGCCAGCAGCCGTATAGCGGGAGGGCCCTTGGAGACCCAGTACTTC. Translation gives CASSRIAGGPLETQYF.

CDR3 nucleotides: TGTGCCAGCAGGGGGGTACCCCACAATGAGCAGTTCTTC. It codes for CASRGVPHNEQFF. V gene TRBV7-9 combines with J gene TRBJ2-1, with D possibly called TRBD1 or TRBD2 (5 bases each). Trimming left V 6 bases short and J 5 bases short, with 11 bases between. The CDR3 sequence is 13 residues long. Looked up from germline, CDR1 is SEHNR and CDR2 is FQNEAQ (reference sequence).

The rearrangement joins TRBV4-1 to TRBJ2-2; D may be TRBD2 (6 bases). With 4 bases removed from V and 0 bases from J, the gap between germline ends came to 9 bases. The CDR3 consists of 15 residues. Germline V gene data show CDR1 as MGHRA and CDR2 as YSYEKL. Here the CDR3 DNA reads TGCGCCAGCAGCCTTGGGACTGCGAACACCGGGGAGCTGTTTTTT. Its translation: CASSLGTANTGELFF.

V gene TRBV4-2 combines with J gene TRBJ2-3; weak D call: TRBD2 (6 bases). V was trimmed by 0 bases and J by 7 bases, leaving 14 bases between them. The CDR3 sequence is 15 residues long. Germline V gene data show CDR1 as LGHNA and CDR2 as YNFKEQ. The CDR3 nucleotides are TGTGCCAGCAGCCAAGAAGGTGGGACTCCGTATACGCAGTATTTT. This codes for CASSQEGGTPYTQYF.